This is a list of T cell receptor beta chains from one sample in a study of OX40 agonist ivuxolimab in advanced cancers. Profiling relied on immunoSEQ multiplex PCR, and the TCRdb table lists in-frame clones only, not all of them. The sample shows fewer than 55,000 clones, around 86% of them seen only once. Source: CD4+ or CD8+ T cells sorted from blood, taken in a trial of the OX40 agonist ivuxolimab. The receptors originated from an adult with an advanced solid tumor such as melanoma, head and neck, liver or kidney cancer. The CDR3 runs from the conserved cysteine through the conserved F or W. A D gene is named only where the DNA matches it firmly. A row's size may be missing; if present it is once, few, many or a size class.

clone size	D gene	CDR3 length	V gene	J gene	CDR3 protein	CDR3 DNA
.	.	15	TRBV6-1	TRBJ2-6	CASSVHTSGANVLTF	TGTGCCAGCAGTGTCCACACCTCTGGGGCCAACGTCCTGACTTTC
.	.	13	TRBV27	TRBJ2-7	CASSLEKKYEQYF	TGTGCCAGCAGTCTAGAAAAGAAGTACGAGCAGTACTTC
.	.	13	TRBV28	TRBJ1-2	CASSLTAGFGYTF	TGTGCCAGCAGTTTAACGGCAGGGTTTGGCTACACCTTC
.	TRBD1	13	TRBV10-1	TRBJ1-5	CASSRGRNQPQHF	TGCGCCAGCAGCAGGGGGCGAAATCAGCCCCAGCATTTT
.	TRBD2	14	TRBV28	TRBJ2-4	CASSLRQRGNVQYF	TGTGCCAGCAGTTTACGACAGCGGGGTAACGTTCAGTACTTC
.	TRBD1	14	TRBV6-5	TRBJ2-2	CASSMDRETGELFF	TGTGCCAGCAGTATGGACAGGGAAACCGGGGAGCTGTTTTTT
.	.	15	TRBV5-4	TRBJ1-1	CASSLGGGVNTEAFF	TGTGCCAGCAGCTTGGGAGGGGGGGTGAACACTGAAGCTTTCTTT
.	.	15	TRBV11-2	TRBJ1-2	CASSIFRTGDYGYTF	TGTGCCAGCAGCATTTTTAGGACCGGAGACTATGGCTACACCTTC
few	TRBD1	12	TRBV2	TRBJ1-1	CASSRDRLESFF	TGTGCCAGCAGTCGGGACAGGCTTGAATCTTTCTTT
.	.	12	TRBV6-6	TRBJ1-5	CASRDQNQPQHF	TGTGCCAGCAGGGACCAAAATCAGCCCCAGCATTTT
.	TRBD2	17	TRBV4-3	TRBJ2-1	CASSQEISGRAYNEQFF	TGCGCCAGCAGCCAGGAAATAAGCGGGAGGGCGTACAATGAGCAGTTCTTC
.	.	14	TRBV18	TRBJ1-5	CASSPGSGNQPQHF	TGTGCCAGCTCACCAGGATCAGGGAATCAGCCCCAGCATTTT
.	.	14	TRBV5-1	TRBJ1-3	CASSPGTTGNTIYF	TGCGCCAGCAGCCCCGGGACAACGGGAAACACCATATATTTT
.	.	15	TRBV7-2	TRBJ2-1	CASSLAAGTYNEQFF	TGTGCCAGCAGCTTAGCCGCAGGAACCTACAATGAGCAGTTCTTC
.	.	17	TRBV9	TRBJ2-3	CASSTTGGTGGTDTQYF	TGTGCCAGCAGCACCACCGGGGGCACGGGTGGGACAGATACGCAGTATTTT
few	.	17	TRBV18	TRBJ1-4	CASSPNEGSGVNEKLFF	TGTGCCAGCTCACCGAACGAAGGGTCCGGGGTTAATGAAAAACTGTTTTTT
.	.	14	TRBV19	TRBJ1-6	CASKKGGSSSPLHF	TGTGCCAGTAAAAAGGGGGGGTCGAGTTCACCCCTCCACTTT
.	TRBD2	16	TRBV5-4	TRBJ2-5	CASSPGLAGWQETQYF	TGTGCCAGCAGCCCGGGACTAGCGGGATGGCAAGAGACCCAGTACTTC
.	TRBD1	15	TRBV5-1	TRBJ2-7	CASSPGTGLFYEQYF	TGCGCCAGCAGCCCAGGGACAGGGCTTTTCTACGAGCAGTACTTC
.	.	15	TRBV4-3	TRBJ2-7	CASSQDGTRSYEQYF	TGCGCCAGCAGCCAAGACGGGACACGCTCCTACGAGCAGTACTTC
.	TRBD2	18	TRBV7-9	TRBJ2-7	CASSLGTSGRASGNEQYF	TGTGCCAGCAGCTTAGGGACTAGCGGGAGGGCCTCGGGAAACGAGCAGTACTTC
.	.	12	TRBV7-2	TRBJ2-3	CASSFGLDTQYF	TGTGCCAGCAGCTTTGGACTAGATACGCAGTATTTT
few	.	14	TRBV6-1	TRBJ1-4	CASKMAGSNEKLFF	TGTGCCAGCAAGATGGCAGGCTCTAATGAAAAACTGTTTTTT
.	.	16	TRBV19	TRBJ1-5	CASSLDGPVYDQPQHF	TGTGCCAGTAGTCTGGACGGCCCCGTTTACGATCAGCCCCAGCATTTT
.	.	14	TRBV6-6	TRBJ1-1	CASRVLGPNTEAFF	TGTGCCAGCAGGGTTTTAGGACCGAACACTGAAGCTTTCTTT
.	TRBD2	15	TRBV6-5	TRBJ2-5	CASSAPGLAQETQYF	TGTGCCAGCAGTGCTCCGGGACTAGCCCAAGAGACCCAGTACTTC
.	.	15	TRBV6-4	TRBJ2-2	CASSDSGFNTGELFF	TGTGCCAGCAGTGACTCGGGTTTCAACACCGGGGAGCTGTTTTTT
.	.	14	TRBV11-3	TRBJ2-1	CASSPGDSYNEQFF	TGTGCCAGCAGCCCGGGGGACTCCTACAATGAGCAGTTCTTC
.	.	16	TRBV28	TRBJ1-4	CASIMGGAALQGKLFF	TGTGCCAGCATCATGGGGGGGGCGGCCCTCCAAGGGAAACTGTTTTTT
once	TRBD2	15	TRBV6-1	TRBJ2-1	CASSEGGSGNNEQFF	TGTGCCAGCAGTGAAGGGGGTAGCGGGAACAATGAGCAGTTCTTC
.	.	9	TRBV19	TRBJ1-2	CAAGDGYTF	TGTGCAGCCGGGGACGGCTACACCTTC
.	.	13	TRBV11-2	TRBJ1-2	CASSLDLGAGYTF	TGTGCCAGCAGCTTAGATCTGGGGGCTGGCTACACCTTC
.	.	15	TRBV4-1	TRBJ1-1	CASSHPTRMNTEAFF	TGCGCCAGCAGCCACCCCACCCGCATGAACACTGAAGCTTTCTTT
.	TRBD2	12	TRBV27	TRBJ2-7	CALGGRTYEQYF	TGTGCCCTAGGCGGGAGAACGTACGAGCAGTACTTC
few	.	12	TRBV1	TRBJ1-2	CTSSHDPGGYTF	TGCACCAGCAGCCATGACCCGGGAGGCTACACCTTC
few	.	15	TRBV28	TRBJ1-1	CASSLIQSGPGGAFF	TGTGCCAGCAGTTTAATCCAGTCCGGGCCGGGGGGAGCTTTCTTT
.	.	15	TRBV11-2	TRBJ1-6	CASSFKGSQNSPLHF	TGTGCCAGCAGCTTCAAGGGGAGTCAAAATTCACCCCTCCACTTT
once	.	12	TRBV6-1	TRBJ1-2	CASSSGIYGYTF	TGTGCCAGCAGTAGCGGGATTTATGGCTACACCTTC
.	.	15	TRBV7-2	TRBJ1-6	CASSLVRGAGSPLHF	TGTGCCAGCAGCTTAGTAAGGGGGGCAGGATCACCCCTCCACTTT
.	.	17	TRBV7-8	TRBJ2-7	CASSLEGGQSLSYEQYF	TGTGCCAGCAGCTTAGAGGGGGGACAGTCACTCTCCTACGAGCAGTACTTC
.	TRBD1	16	TRBV4-1	TRBJ1-5	CASSQGDRGGNQPQHF	TGCGCCAGCAGCCAAGGGGACAGGGGTGGCAATCAGCCCCAGCATTTT
.	.	15	TRBV6-1	TRBJ2-7	CASTPRTQSLVGQYF	TGTGCCAGCACCCCACGGACACAATCGCTGGTTGGGCAGTACTTC
.	.	17	TRBV19	TRBJ2-2	CASSIEFGSLNTGELFF	TGTGCCAGTAGTATAGAATTCGGCAGCCTTAACACCGGGGAGCTGTTTTTT
once	.	11	TRBV6-5	TRBJ1-1	CASTGYTEAFF	TGTGCCAGCACAGGGTACACTGAAGCTTTCTTT
.	TRBD2	15	TRBV10-3	TRBJ2-1	CAITKVGGPFNEQFF	TGTGCCATCACTAAAGTGGGAGGGCCGTTTAATGAGCAGTTCTTC